This entry lists 7 T cell receptor beta chains sequenced from one sample in a study of Graves' ophthalmopathy and Graves' hyperthyroidism. RNA transcripts were the source from which TCR beta CDR3 regions were amplified. The library came from an HTBI-primed first-round RT-PCR and a second-round multiplex PCR. TCRdb re-called the multiplex PCR reads through MiXCR, storing one row per CDR3 protein. The data contain around 470,000 distinct CDR3 sequences, over 13% of them singletons. The material sequenced was blood. These receptors originate from a woman under 40 with Graves' ophthalmopathy.

In this sample, this clonotype turned up many times. The chain recombines TRBV28 with TRBJ1-1, with D possibly matching TRBD1 (5 bases). The CDR3 sequence is 12 residues long. Per the germline V gene, CDR1 is MDHEN and CDR2 is SYDVKM. Trimming cost V 5 bases and J 4 bases, with 8 bases left between them. The CDR3, as DNA: TGTGCCAGCAGTGTGACAGCCACTGAAGCTTTCTTT. Its protein product is CASSVTATEAFF.

This clonotype was observed many times. The rearrangement joins TRBV7-8 to TRBJ2-5; tentatively, D is TRBD2 (6 bases). The CDR3 extends over 12 amino acids. The V and J ends lost 7 bases and 6 bases respectively, with 12 bases between them. Germline V gives CDR1 SGHVS, CDR2 FQNEAQ. For the CDR3, the DNA is TGTGCCAGCAAGGGACTTCAAAAGACCCAGTACTTC. Translation: CASKGLQKTQYF. Filled out from reference TRBV7-8 and TRBJ2-5, the complete variable domain reads GAGVSQSPRYKVAKRGQDVALRCDPISGHVSLFWYQQALGQGPEFLTYFQNEAQLDKSGLPSDRFFAERPEGSVSTLKIQRTQQEDSAVYLCASKGLQKTQYFGPGTRLLVL.

This clonotype has a count of ten or more. This chain links TRBV4-1 with TRBJ2-5; the D gene is possibly TRBD1 (6 bases). The germline gives CDR1 MGHRA, CDR2 YSYEKL. This CDR3 is built from 15 residues. V lost 1 base, J lost 3 bases, and 12 bases lay in between. The DNA for the CDR3 is TGCGCCAGCAGCCAAGGCACAGGGACCGAAGAGACCCAGTACTTC. Protein: CASSQGTGTEETQYF.

This clonotype has a count of ten or more. The V call is TRBV12-3 or TRBV12-4, the J call TRBJ1-1; D gene ambiguous. V lost 2 bases, J lost 1 base, and 5 bases lay in between. The CDR3 is 13 residues long. CDR3 residues: CASSLKGNTEAFF. CDR3 DNA: TGTGCCAGCAGTTTAAAGGGGAACACTGAAGCTTTCTTT.

This clonotype was recorded many times. The chain couples TRBV20-1 to TRBJ1-5; tentatively, D is TRBD1 (5 bases). Trimming cost V 2 bases and J 0 bases, with 11 bases left between them. The CDR3 spans 15 residues. Germline V CDR1 and CDR2: DFQATT, SNEGSKA (reference sequence). The CDR3 nucleotides are TGCAGTGCTAGAATGCCCGGGGGTAGCAATCAGCCCCAGCATTTT. Its protein is CSARMPGGSNQPQHF.

Many counts were recorded for this clonotype. The chain couples TRBV6-1 to TRBJ2-2, with D maybe TRBD2 (7 bases). Trimming took 6 bases from V and 3 from J, leaving 17 bases between them. Germline V gives CDR1 MNHNS, CDR2 SASEGT. The CDR3 contains 16 residues. CDR3 bases: TGTGCCAGCAGCCCCGGGGCGGGGGCCTACACCGGGGAGCTGTTTTTT. It is translated as CASSPGAGAYTGELFF.

This clonotype showed up many times. J is TRBJ1-1 and V is TRBV6-1; D may be TRBD1 (5 bases). The CDR3 spans 16 residues. V lost 4 bases and J 3 bases, leaving 18 bases between the germline ends. The germline V gene has CDR1 MNHNS and CDR2 SASEGT. The CDR3: CASSGVVGKGHTEAFF. CDR3 sequence (DNA): TGTGCCAGCAGTGGAGTGGTAGGGAAGGGGCACACTGAAGCTTTCTTT.